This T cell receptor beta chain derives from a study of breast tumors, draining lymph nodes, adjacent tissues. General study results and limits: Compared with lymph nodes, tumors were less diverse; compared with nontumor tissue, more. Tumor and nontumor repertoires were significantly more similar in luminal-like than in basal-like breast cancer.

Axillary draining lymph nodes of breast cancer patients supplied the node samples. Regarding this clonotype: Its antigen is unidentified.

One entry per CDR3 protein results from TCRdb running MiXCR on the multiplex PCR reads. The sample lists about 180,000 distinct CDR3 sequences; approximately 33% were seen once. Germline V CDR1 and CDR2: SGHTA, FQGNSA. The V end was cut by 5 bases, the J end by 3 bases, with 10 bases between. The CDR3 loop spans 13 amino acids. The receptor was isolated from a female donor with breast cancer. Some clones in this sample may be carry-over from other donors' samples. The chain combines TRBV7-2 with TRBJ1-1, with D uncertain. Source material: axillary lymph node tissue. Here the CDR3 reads CASSRVGDTEAFF. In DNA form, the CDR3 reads TGTGCCAGCAGCAGAGTTGGGGACACTGAAGCTTTCTTT.